Sequencing of this T cell receptor beta chain was carried out in a study of cytomegalovirus exposure and HLA in healthy donors. Across the whole study: HLA-typed donors were the source of roughly 80 million unique TCRs held in an early data release.

The PCR had 60 Vbeta and 13 Jbeta primers. Sequenced by immunoSEQ multiplex PCR; TCRdb stores in-frame clones only, minus some. The table includes 120,000 or so clones, about three quarters detected once. CDR3 length: 15 residues. The trim removed 8 bases at V and 10 bases at J, leaving 17 bases unmatched. Concerning this clone: Its specificity is not known.

Whole-study findings and limits: TCR association rates varied by HLA locus in a later analysis, with DRB1 highest and HLA-C lowest. In vitro assays verified that a few CMV-associated chains recognized CMV antigens specifically. Presence/absence analyses assumed roughly uniform sequencing depth across donors.

The sequence was obtained from a human donor in good health. The material sequenced was PBMCs. This chain links TRBV6-7 with TRBJ2-4; 7 nucleotides line up with TRBD1. TRBV6-7 is given ORF status, its function remaining uncertain. CDR3 region: CASHSKRRTGPIQYF. CDR3 coding DNA: TGTGCCAGCCACAGCAAGAGGAGGACAGGCCCAATTCAGTACTTC.